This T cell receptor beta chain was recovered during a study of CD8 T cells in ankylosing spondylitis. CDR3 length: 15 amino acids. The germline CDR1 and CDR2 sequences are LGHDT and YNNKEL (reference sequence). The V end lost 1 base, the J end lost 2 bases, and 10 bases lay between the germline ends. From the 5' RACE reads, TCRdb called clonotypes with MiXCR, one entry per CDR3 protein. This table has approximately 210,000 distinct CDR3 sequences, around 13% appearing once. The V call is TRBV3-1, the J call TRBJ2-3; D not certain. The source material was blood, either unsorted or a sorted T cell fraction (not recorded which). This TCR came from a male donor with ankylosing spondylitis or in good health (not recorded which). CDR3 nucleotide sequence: TGTGCCAGCAGCCAAGGGGTGGACCCCACAGATACGCAGTATTTT. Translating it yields CASSQGVDPTDTQYF.